The clone carrying this TCR beta chain was seen ten or more times. Its specificity is unknown. In building TCR beta libraries, iRepertoire HTBI primers were used together with Arm-PCR of CDR3 regions. From the multiplex PCR reads, TCRdb called clonotypes with MiXCR, one entry per CDR3 protein. The table includes 350,000 to 450,000 distinct CDR3 sequences, 23% detected once. The V gene's germline CDR1 is SGHVS and CDR2 FNYEAQ. This CDR3 is built from 14 residues. V trimming: 4 bases; J trimming: 1 base; junction bases outside the gene matches: 3. The sample belongs to a study of regulatory T cells in long-lasting Graves disease. Overall study findings and caveats: Shared public clonotypes totalled roughly 2,500 in persistent patients, compared with 966 in new patients.

As to time point: persistent/refractory GD, antithyroid drugs over 5 years with positive TRAb. RNA from PBMCs was the source of the TCR library. The material was peripheral blood mononuclear cells (PBMCs), obtained when the disease was refractory, from a patient treated with antithyroid drugs. The TCR originated in a woman aged 40 to 50 with Graves disease. V and J are TRBV7-6 and TRBJ2-5; 7 nucleotides match TRBD1. CDR3 sequence reads: CASSYDRVQETQYF. Here the CDR3 DNA reads TGTGCCAGCAGCTACGACAGGGTCCAAGAGACCCAGTACTTC. The variable domain in full, with the rest retrieved from reference TRBV7-6 and TRBJ2-5, is GAGVSQSPRYKVTKRGQDVALRCDPISGHVSLYWYRQALGQGPEFLTYFNYEAQQDKSGLPNDRFSAERPEGSISTLTIQRTEQRDSAMYRCASSYDRVQETQYFGPGTRLLVL.